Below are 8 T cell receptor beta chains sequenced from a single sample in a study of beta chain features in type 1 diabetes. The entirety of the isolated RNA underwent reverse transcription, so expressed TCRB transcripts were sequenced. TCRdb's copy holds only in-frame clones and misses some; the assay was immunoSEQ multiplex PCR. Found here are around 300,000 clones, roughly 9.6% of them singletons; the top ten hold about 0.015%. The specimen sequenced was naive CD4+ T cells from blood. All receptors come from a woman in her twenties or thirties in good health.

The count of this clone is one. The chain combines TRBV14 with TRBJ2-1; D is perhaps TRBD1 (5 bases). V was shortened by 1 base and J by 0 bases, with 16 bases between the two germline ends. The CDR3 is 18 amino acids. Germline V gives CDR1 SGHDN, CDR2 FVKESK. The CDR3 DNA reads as TGTGCCAGCAGCCAAGTTGGATCCGCAGGGCGCTCCTACAATGAGCAGTTCTTC. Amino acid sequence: CASSQVGSAGRSYNEQFF.

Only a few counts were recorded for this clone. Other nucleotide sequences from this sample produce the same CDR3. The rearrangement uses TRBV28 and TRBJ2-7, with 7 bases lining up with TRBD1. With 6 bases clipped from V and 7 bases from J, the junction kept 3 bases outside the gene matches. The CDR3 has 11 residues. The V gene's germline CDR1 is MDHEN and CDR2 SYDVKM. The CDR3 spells CASRTGVEQYF. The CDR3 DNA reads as TGTGCCAGCAGAACAGGGGTTGAGCAGTACTTC.

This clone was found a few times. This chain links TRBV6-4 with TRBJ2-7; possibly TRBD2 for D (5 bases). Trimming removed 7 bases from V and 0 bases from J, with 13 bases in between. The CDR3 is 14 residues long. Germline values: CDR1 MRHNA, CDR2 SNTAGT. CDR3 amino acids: CASKVTGSSYEQYF. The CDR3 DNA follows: TGTGCCAGCAAGGTTACGGGGAGCTCCTACGAGCAGTACTTC.

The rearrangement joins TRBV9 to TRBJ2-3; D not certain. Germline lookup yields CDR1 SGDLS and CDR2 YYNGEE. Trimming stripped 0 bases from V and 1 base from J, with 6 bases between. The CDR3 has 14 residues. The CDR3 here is CASSVAMGTDTQYF. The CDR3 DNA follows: TGTGCCAGCAGCGTAGCTATGGGCACAGATACGCAGTATTTT.

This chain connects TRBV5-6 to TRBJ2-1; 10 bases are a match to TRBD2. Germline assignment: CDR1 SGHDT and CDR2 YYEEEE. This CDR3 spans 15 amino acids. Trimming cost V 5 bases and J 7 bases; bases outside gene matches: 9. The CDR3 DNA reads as TGTGCCAGCAGTGTTACTAGCGGGGTGGGGAATGAGCAGTTCTTC. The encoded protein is CASSVTSGVGNEQFF.

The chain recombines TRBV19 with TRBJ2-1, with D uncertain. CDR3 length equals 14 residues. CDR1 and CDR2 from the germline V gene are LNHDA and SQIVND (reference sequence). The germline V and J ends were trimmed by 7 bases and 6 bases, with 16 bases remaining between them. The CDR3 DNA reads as TGTGCCAGTACCTCTGATGGCAGTTCCAATGAGCAGTTCTTC. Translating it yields CASTSDGSSNEQFF.

The DNA for the CDR3 is TGTGCCAGCAGCCCACACCCAGGGGGAAGCAAAAACATTCAGTACTTC. Its protein product is CASSPHPGGSKNIQYF. The rearrangement joins TRBV9 to TRBJ2-4; the match to TRBD1 covers 7 bases. CDR1 SGDLS and CDR2 YYNGEE come from the germline V gene. This CDR3 spans 16 amino acids. V lost 4 bases to trimming and J lost 3 bases; unmatched junction nucleotides: 10.

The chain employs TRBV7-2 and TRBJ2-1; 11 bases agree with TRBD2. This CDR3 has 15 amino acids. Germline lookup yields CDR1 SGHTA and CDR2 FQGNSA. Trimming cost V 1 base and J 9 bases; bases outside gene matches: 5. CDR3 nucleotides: TGTGCCAGCAGCTTAGTAGCGGGAGGGCATGGTGAGCAGTTCTTC. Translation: CASSLVAGGHGEQFF.